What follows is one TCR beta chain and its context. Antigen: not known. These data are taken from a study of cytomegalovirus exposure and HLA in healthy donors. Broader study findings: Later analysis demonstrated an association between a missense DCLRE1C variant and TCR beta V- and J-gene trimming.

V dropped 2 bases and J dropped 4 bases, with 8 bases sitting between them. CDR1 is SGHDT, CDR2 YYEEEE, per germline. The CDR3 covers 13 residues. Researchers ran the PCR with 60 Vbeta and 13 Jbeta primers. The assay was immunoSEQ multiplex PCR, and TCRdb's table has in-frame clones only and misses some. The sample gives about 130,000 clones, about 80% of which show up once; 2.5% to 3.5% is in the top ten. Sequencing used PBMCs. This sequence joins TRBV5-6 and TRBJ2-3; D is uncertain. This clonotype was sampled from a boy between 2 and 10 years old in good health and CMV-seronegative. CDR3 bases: TGTGCCAGCAGCTTCGAGGCGGCAGATACGCAGTATTTT. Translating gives CASSFEAADTQYF.